This T cell receptor (beta chain) was observed in a study of CD4+ T cells in melanoma. V lost 0 bases and J lost 4, with 9 bases in between. The V gene's germline CDR1 is SGHTA and CDR2 FQGTGA. CDR3 size: 14 residues. The table came from immunoSEQ multiplex PCR; TCRdb's copy has only in-frame clones and leaves some out. This sample has 50,000 or so clones, with 80% to 90% found just once. The source material was peripheral blood. The chain combines TRBV7-3 with TRBJ1-1, with unresolved D. The receptor comes from a human donor with melanoma. CDR3 DNA sequence: TGTGCCAGCAGCTTAACGGGGTCTTTCACTGAAGCTTTCTTT. Translation: CASSLTGSFTEAFF. Full variable domain (remainder filled in from reference TRBV7-3 and TRBJ1-1): GAGVSQTPSNKVTEKGKYVELRCDPISGHTALYWYRQSLGQGPEFLIYFQGTGAADDSGLPNDRFFAVRPEGSVSTLKIQRTERGDSAVYLCASSLTGSFTEAFFGQGTRLTVV.